The 23 T cell receptor beta chains given below trace back to one sample, sequenced in a study of T cells in women clearing cervical HPV infection. This table comes from immunoSEQ multiplex PCR, and its TCRdb copy is limited to in-frame clones, with some not included. The table for this sample gives about 35,000 clones. The material sequenced was blood buffy coat. Receptors were obtained from a woman between 18 and 70 years old with a cervical HPV16 infection that either progressed to CIN3+ or cleared (not recorded which).

As concerns this clone: The read terminates 3 residues ahead of where the CDR3 ends, so the germline J gene completes it. This chain joins TRBV5-6 and TRBJ1-5, with D perhaps TRBD1 (6 bases). Trimming took off 4 bases at V and 3 bases at J, with 14 bases between the two ends. Per germline, CDR1 SGHDT and CDR2 YYEEEE. This CDR3 region has 15 residues. The CDR3 DNA, read in part, is TGTGCCAGCAGCGCCGGACAGAGACTCAATCAGCCC. It specifies CASSAGQRLNQP. The complete CDR3 reads CASSAGQRLNQPQHF.

About this clone: The CDR3 extends 3 residues past the end of the read, so its final part is completed from the germline J gene. This chain uses TRBV7-8 with TRBJ2-4; weak D call: TRBD2 (6 bases). The germline gives CDR1 SGHVS, CDR2 FQNEAQ. The CDR3 loop spans 15 amino acids. The V gene lost 5 bases and the J gene lost 8 bases, with 19 bases spanning the gap. This chain's CDR3 is CASSPRAGPGDIQYF. The covered CDR3 bases are TGTGCCAGCAGCCCTCGGGCGGGCCCGGGGGACATT.

About this clone itself: The CDR3 end falls 3 residues outside the read, so it is completed with the germline J gene. The V call is TRBV4-1, the J call TRBJ2-2, with D unresolved. The length of the CDR3 is 15 residues. V lost 0 bases, J lost 6 bases, and 11 bases lay in between. The germline CDR1 and CDR2 sequences are MGHRA and YSYEKL. The CDR3 sequence: CASSQDYQSSGELFF. The covered CDR3 bases are TGCGCCAGCAGCCAAGATTACCAGTCATCCGGGGAG.

Regarding this clone: The read finishes 3 residues shy of the CDR3 end, and the germline J gene is used to complete it. The chain has TRBV5-6 and TRBJ2-5; D unclear. Germline V gene sequence: CDR1 SGHDT, CDR2 YYEEEE. V lost 2 bases and J 5 bases, leaving 16 bases between the germline ends. CDR3 length: 15 amino acids. The CDR3 DNA, read in part, is TGTGCCAGCAGCTTCCAACCTGAGGTCAGGGAGACC. As protein: CASSFQPEVRET. The CDR3, in full, reads CASSFQPEVRETQYF.

With regard to this clone: The CDR3 goes on 3 residues after the read ends, and that part is filled in from the germline J gene. J is TRBJ1-2 and V is TRBV30; TRBD1 might be the D (5 bases). Germline V lookup: CDR1 GTSNPN, CDR2 SVGIG (reference sequence). The CDR3 is 16 residues long. The covered CDR3 bases are TGTGCCTGGAGTGTAGTTAGGGGAGAATCCACGGCCGGC. It translates to CAWSVVRGESTAG. In full, the CDR3 reads CAWSVVRGESTAGYTF.

Comment on this clone: Read data end 3 residues before the CDR3 end; the end is taken from the germline J gene. This chain uses TRBV5-6 with TRBJ1-1, with no clear D. In germline, CDR1 is SGHDT, CDR2 YYEEEE. The V and J ends lost 0 bases and 1 base respectively, with 7 bases between them. The CDR3 runs to 14 residues. CDR3 bases read: TGTGCCAGCAGCTTGGATGCGGGGAACACTGAA. It yields the protein CASSLDAGNTE. The whole CDR3 is CASSLDAGNTEAFF.

With regard to this clone: The CDR3 end lies 3 residues beyond the end of the read and is filled in from the germline J gene. This sequence joins TRBV2 and TRBJ2-3, with D hard to call. With 1 base removed from V and 0 bases from J, the gap between germline ends came to 5 bases. Germline lookup yields CDR1 SNHLY and CDR2 FYNNEI. This CDR3 comprises 14 residues. The CDR3 sequence: CASSEGLSTDTQYF. Incomplete CDR3 DNA: TGTGCCAGCAGTGAAGGGCTTAGCACAGATACG.

Worth noting for this clone: The read is 3 residues too short to cover the CDR3 end, so that end is filled in from the germline J gene. This chain joins TRBV5-1 and TRBJ2-7; tentative D call: TRBD1 (6 bases). This CDR3 is 14 amino acids long. The germline CDR1 and CDR2 sequences are SGHRS and YFSETQ. V was cut by 1 base and J by 1 base, with 9 bases left in between. The CDR3 DNA, read in part, is TGCGCCAGCAGCTTGTCGAGGGGGTCCTACGAG. Its protein is CASSLSRGSYE. The CDR3 in its entirety is CASSLSRGSYEQYF.

On this clone: The read falls 3 residues short of the CDR3 end, and the missing part is taken from the germline J gene. The chain uses TRBV10-3 and TRBJ2-5, with 7 bases matching TRBD2. The germline CDR1 and CDR2 sequences are ENHRY and SYGVKD. With V trimmed by 2 bases and J by 4 bases, 4 bases remained unmatched. The length of the CDR3 is 14 residues. Partial CDR3 DNA: TGTGCCATCAGTGAGGCGGGGAGGGGAGAGACC. Amino acid sequence: CAISEAGRGET. The whole CDR3 region reads CAISEAGRGETQYF.

In the case of this clone: The DNA ends 3 residues before the CDR3 does, and the rest of the CDR3 is filled in from the germline J gene. The chain links TRBV30 to TRBJ2-1, with 11 bases identical to TRBD2. The trim removed 4 bases at V and 4 bases at J, leaving 6 bases unmatched. The CDR3 length is 15 residues. Germline CDR1 GTSNPN, CDR2 SVGIG (reference sequence). The CDR3: CAWTSGTSGYNEQFF. The covered CDR3 bases are TGTGCCTGGACGTCCGGGACTAGCGGATACAATGAG.

About this clone itself: The read comes to an end 3 residues before the CDR3 does, leaving the germline J gene to fill in the end. The chain combines TRBV7-2 with TRBJ2-3; a possible D gene is TRBD1 (5 bases). This CDR3 spans 13 amino acids. Germline V gene lookup returns CDR1 SGHTA and CDR2 FQGNSA. V lost 5 bases and J lost 4, with 10 bases in between. CDR3 loop: CASSLTQADTQYF. The part of the CDR3 DNA that was read is TGTGCCAGCAGCCTAACACAGGCAGATACG.

A note on this clone: The read terminates 3 residues before the CDR3 end, so the remaining end is supplied by the germline J gene. The V call is TRBV18, the J call TRBJ1-1; TRBD1 matches 7 bases. The CDR3 is 16 amino acids. Germline trimming cut 2 bases from V and 3 bases from J; bases unmatched to any gene: 9. CDR1 is KGHSH, CDR2 LQKENI, per germline. CDR3 bases read: TGTGCCAGCTCACCATCTAGTGACAGGGTGGACACTGAA. Residues: CASSPSSDRVDTE. The whole CDR3 protein reads CASSPSSDRVDTEAFF.

As to this clone: The DNA ends 3 residues before the CDR3 does, and the rest of the CDR3 is filled in from the germline J gene. This rearrangement joins TRBV7-9 to TRBJ2-4; 9 positions agree with TRBD1. This CDR3 is 15 amino acids long. CDR1 and CDR2 from the germline V gene are SEHNR and FQNEAQ (reference sequence). This CDR3 reads CASSPTGGLNYGQYF. The sequenced CDR3 bases are TGTGCCAGCAGCCCAACAGGGGGCCTGAACTATGGT.

Comment on this clone: The CDR3 extends 3 residues past the end of the read, so its final part is completed from the germline J gene. The rearrangement links TRBV6-1 to TRBJ1-1; D is unresolved. The V end was cut by 4 bases, the J end by 2 bases, with 14 bases between. Germline CDR1 MNHNS, CDR2 SASEGT. The CDR3 has 15 residues. The CDR3 protein is CASSVSLPPNTEAFF. The DNA read from the CDR3 is TGTGCCAGCAGTGTTAGCCTCCCGCCAAACACTGAA.

With respect to this clone: The CDR3 extends 3 residues past the end of the read, so its final part is completed from the germline J gene. This sequence joins TRBV30 and TRBJ2-6, with TRBD1 matching 7 bases. With V trimmed by 2 bases and J by 4 bases, 5 bases remained unmatched. Per germline, CDR1 GTSNPN and CDR2 SVGIG (reference sequence). The CDR3 is made up of 15 amino acids. CDR3 in amino acids: CAWSPQGSGANVLTF. Partial CDR3 DNA: TGTGCCTGGAGTCCACAGGGGAGCGGGGCCAACGTC.

On this clone itself: Read sequence stops 3 residues before the CDR3 end, and the germline J gene provides the missing end. The chain recombines TRBV6-2 or TRBV6-3 with TRBJ2-1, with 7 bases lining up with TRBD2. V lost 6 bases and J lost 1; bases outside the gene matches: 6. Germline V gives CDR1 MNHEY, CDR2 SVGEGT. The CDR3 contains 15 residues. CDR3 bases read: TGTGCCAGCAGGCCGACTAGCCCTTCCTACAATGAG. Translation gives CASRPTSPSYNE. The whole CDR3 protein is CASRPTSPSYNEQFF.

With regard to this clone: The junction departs from the called germline gene at one end, perhaps through a read error. With the read ending 3 residues before the CDR3 end, the germline J gene is used to fill in that end. The rearrangement uses TRBV4-2 and TRBJ2-7; the match to TRBD2 covers 16 bases. CDR1 LGHNA and CDR2 YNFKEQ come from the germline V gene. The CDR3 is 15 residues long. This chain's CDR3 is CASSLGLAGGYEQYF. The part of the CDR3 DNA that was read is TGCGCCAGCAGTCTGGGACTAGCGGGAGGGTACGAG.

As for this clone: Read coverage stops 3 residues before the CDR3 terminus; the germline J gene supplies the remainder. The chain employs TRBV18 and TRBJ1-2; TRBD1 aligns across 11 bases. CDR1 and CDR2 from the germline V gene are KGHSH and LQKENI. The CDR3 covers 15 residues. Partial CDR3 DNA: TGTGCCAGCTCACCTCCGGGACAGGGGGTCGGGGGC. This sequence encodes CASSPPGQGVGG. The entire CDR3 reads CASSPPGQGVGGYTF.

About this clone: Sequencing ends 3 residues short of the CDR3 end; the germline J gene provides the rest. The chain is built from TRBV19 and TRBJ2-3, with 7 bases fitting TRBD1. This CDR3 has 14 residues. Looked up from germline, CDR1 is LNHDA and CDR2 is SQIVND (reference sequence). CDR3 sequence: CASSRRTGDQPQYF. The part of the CDR3 DNA that was read is TGTGCCAGTAGTCGGAGGACAGGAGATCAGCCG. Full variable domain (outside the CDR3, taken from reference TRBV19 and TRBJ2-3): DGGITQSPKYLFRKEGQNVTLSCEQNLNHDAMYWYRQDPGQGLRLIYYSQIVNDFQKGDIAEGYSVSREKKESFPLTVTSAQKNPTAFYLCASSRRTGDQPQYFGPGTRLTVL.

Comment on this clone: From the germline J gene comes the end of the CDR3, since the read stops 3 residues before it. V usage is TRBV18 and J usage is TRBJ2-2; no reliable D call. This CDR3 region has 16 residues. Germline CDR1 is KGHSH and CDR2 is LQKENI. The V gene lost 3 bases and the J gene lost 1 base, with 12 bases spanning the gap. The DNA read from the CDR3 is TGTGCCAGCTCACCCCCCCGCGGAAGGAACACCGGGGAG. Residues: CASSPPRGRNTGE. The whole CDR3 sequence reads CASSPPRGRNTGELFF.

Details on this clone: The CDR3 end lies 3 residues beyond the end of the read and is filled in from the germline J gene. V usage is TRBV12-3 or TRBV12-4 and J usage is TRBJ1-6; the D gene is possibly TRBD1 (6 bases). Trimming left V 6 bases short and J 9 bases short, with 12 bases between. The CDR3 is 13 residues long. CDR3 loop: CASRVDSVSPLHF. The covered CDR3 bases are TGTGCCAGCAGGGTGGACAGTGTTTCACCC.

Turning to this clone: With the read ending 3 residues before the CDR3 end, the germline J gene is used to fill in that end. The rearrangement links TRBV10-1 to TRBJ2-1; 7 bases match TRBD2. The CDR3 is made up of 13 amino acids. J lost 6 bases, V lost 5 bases, and 4 bases had no gene match. The germline CDR1 and CDR2 sequences are WNHNN and SYGVQD (reference sequence). The CDR3 sequence is CASSPGTINEQFF. CDR3 DNA, as far as it was read: TGCGCCAGCAGTCCCGGGACTATCAATGAG.

Note on this clone: The missing CDR3 end, 3 residues past where the read stops, is filled in from the germline J gene. This sequence joins TRBV2 and TRBJ2-1; 7 bases fit TRBD1. Germline V gene lookup returns CDR1 SNHLY and CDR2 FYNNEI. V lost 5 bases, J lost 1 base, and 5 bases stayed unmatched. CDR3 length equals 15 residues. CDR3 loop: CASSPVTGSYNEQFF. The sequenced part of the CDR3 DNA is TGTGCCAGCAGTCCCGTGACAGGGTCCTACAATGAG.